This T cell receptor (beta chain) came from a study of regulatory T cells in long-lasting Graves disease. On the study more broadly: Patients with persistent Graves' disease had over 5 years of antithyroid drugs and persistent TSH receptor antibodies.

Regarding time point: persistent/refractory GD, antithyroid drugs over 5 years with positive TRAb. The authors made the TCR library using RNA they extracted from PBMCs. This clonotype was counted ten times or more. What it binds is unknown. General study points: In persistent patients, shared public clonotypes (more than 2,500) outnumbered those in new patients (roughly 870).

Sequencing libraries for TCR beta were prepared with iRepertoire HTBI primers and Arm-PCR of CDR3 regions. Authors' processing steps: Samples collectively showed 62 TRBV and approximately 14 TRBJ segments. MiXCR, run by TCRdb on the multiplex PCR reads, gives a single entry per CDR3 protein. TCRdb, not the original authors, processed these V and J calls. The table has about 470,000 distinct CDR3 sequences, less than 25% seen once. This sample comprised peripheral blood mononuclear cells (PBMCs), obtained when the disease was refractory, from a patient treated with antithyroid drugs. The receptor was derived from a female donor with Graves disease.

The CDR3 DNA follows: TGTGCCAGCAGTCCCCGGGCATTGACCTACGAGCAGTACTTC. Its protein is CASSPRALTYEQYF. This chain connects TRBV28 to TRBJ2-7; D call uncertain. The CDR3 has 14 residues. CDR1 and CDR2 (germline): MDHEN, SYDVKM. Trimming cost V 5 bases and J 2 bases, with 13 bases left between them. The complete variable domain, with remaining parts taken from reference TRBV28 and TRBJ2-7, reads DVKVTQSSRYLVKRTGEKVFLECVQDMDHENMFWYRQDPGLGLRLIYFSYDVKMKEKGDIPEGYSVSREKKERFSLILESASTNQTSMYLCASSPRALTYEQYFGPGTRLTVT.